These 14 T cell receptor beta chains originate from one sample sequenced in a study of control samples from healthy donors and cancer patients. Generated by immunoSEQ multiplex PCR, the TCRdb table keeps only in-frame clones and is missing some. Of approximately 150,000 clones in the sample, around 90% were seen once. Sequenced material: blood. These receptors were collected from a man younger than 40 in good health.

Comment on this clone: The junction does not match germline at one end; this may be a read error. The genes are TRBV28 and TRBJ1-2; 10 bases map to TRBD1. Germline CDR1 is MDHEN and CDR2 is SYDVKM. CDR3 size: 16 residues. Here the CDR3 reads CASSLSGTGADYGYTF. Written as DNA, the CDR3 is TGTGCCAGCAGCTTATCCGGGACAGGGGCCGACTATGGCTACACCTTC.

This chain links TRBV7-9 with TRBJ2-5; no clear D. Germline CDR1 reads SEHNR; CDR2 reads FQNEAQ (reference sequence). The CDR3 covers 14 residues. The V end was cut by 3 bases, the J end by 1 base, with 9 bases between. CDR3 residues: CASSFGPSQETQYF. DNA of the CDR3: TGTGCCAGCAGCTTCGGCCCAAGCCAAGAGACCCAGTACTTC.

This clone was observed once. The chain combines TRBV28 with TRBJ1-2, with 8 bases lining up with TRBD1. Germline V CDR1 and CDR2: MDHEN, SYDVKM. The CDR3 spans 15 residues. Losses at the gene ends were 7 bases for V and 8 bases for J; bases not matched to a gene: 15. CDR3 region: CASTLTPGQALGYTF. In nucleotides, the CDR3 is TGTGCCAGCACCCTAACACCGGGACAGGCTTTGGGCTACACCTTC.

J is TRBJ2-3 and V is TRBV4-2; no clear D gene. Trimming took 4 bases from V and 0 from J, leaving 14 bases between them. In germline, CDR1 is LGHNA, CDR2 YNFKEQ. The CDR3 runs to 16 residues. CDR3 coding DNA: TGTGCCAGCAGCCGCTATTATCGGTCTAGCACAGATACGCAGTATTTT. Amino acids: CASSRYYRSSTDTQYF.

This chain uses TRBV27 with TRBJ1-2; TRBD1 might be the D (5 bases). The V gene lost 5 bases and the J gene lost 4 bases, with 11 bases spanning the gap. The CDR3 sequence is 13 residues long. The germline gives CDR1 MNHEY, CDR2 SMNVEV (reference sequence). CDR3 amino acids: CASSKGVPYGYTF. In DNA form, the CDR3 reads TGTGCCAGCAGTAAAGGGGTGCCCTATGGCTACACCTTC.

The chain couples TRBV9 to TRBJ2-1; 7 positions match TRBD2. J lost 6 bases, V lost 0 bases, and 3 bases had no gene match. The CDR3 consists of 14 residues. The germline V gene encodes CDR1 SGDLS and CDR2 YYNGEE. The CDR3 DNA follows: TGTGCCAGCAGCGTAGGCCCGGGGGGCAATGAGCAGTTCTTC. Translated: CASSVGPGGNEQFF.

V gene TRBV11-1 combines with J gene TRBJ1-5, with 8 positions matching TRBD1. Germline CDR1 is SGHAT and CDR2 is FQDESV (reference sequence). The CDR3 contains 14 residues. V trimming: 2 bases; J trimming: 9 bases; junction bases outside the gene matches: 6. The CDR3 nucleotides are TGTGCCAGCAGCTTAAACAGGGGGGACCCGCCCCAGCATTTT. Its translation is CASSLNRGDPPQHF.

The rearrangement uses TRBV5-4 and TRBJ2-2; 8 bases are shared with TRBD1. The CDR3 sequence is 15 residues long. After removal of 0 bases from V and 4 bases from J, the junction contained 2 bases not matched to a gene. CDR1 and CDR2 (germline): SGHNT, YYREEE (reference sequence). CDR3 in amino acids: CASSLGTGLTGELFF. CDR3 DNA sequence: TGTGCCAGCAGCTTGGGGACAGGGCTCACCGGGGAGCTGTTTTTT.

The chain employs TRBV14 and TRBJ1-1, with a weak D call TRBD1 (6 bases). Germline CDR1 SGHDN, CDR2 FVKESK. V was trimmed by 1 base and J by 7 bases, leaving 13 bases between them. The CDR3 sequence is 14 residues long. The CDR3 bases are TGTGCCAGCAGCCAAGGTTCGGGGGCGATTGAAGCTTTCTTT. This encodes CASSQGSGAIEAFF.

V and J are TRBV7-9 and TRBJ1-1, with 10 bases fitting TRBD1. After removal of 2 bases from V and 2 bases from J, the junction contained 8 bases not matched to a gene. This CDR3 has 17 amino acids. Germline assignment: CDR1 SEHNR and CDR2 FQNEAQ (reference sequence). The CDR3 DNA is TGTGCCAGCAGCTTAAGCCCGACAGGGGGCGGTAACACTGAAGCTTTCTTT. Protein product: CASSLSPTGGGNTEAFF.

CDR3 nucleotide sequence: TGTGCCAGCAGCCAGGGACAGGGGGTCGGTGGTCATGAGCAGTTCTTC. Encoded protein: CASSQGQGVGGHEQFF. This rearrangement joins TRBV3-1 (or the pseudogene TRBV3-2) to TRBJ2-1; 11 bases match TRBD1. The germline V gene encodes CDR1 LGHDT and CDR2 YNNKEL (reference sequence). With 3 bases clipped from V and 8 bases from J, the junction kept 9 bases outside the gene matches. The CDR3 extends over 16 amino acids.

V gene TRBV2 combines with J gene TRBJ1-5, with D perhaps TRBD1 (6 bases). V shed 2 bases and J shed 1 base, with 12 bases lying between them. The germline CDR1 and CDR2 sequences are SNHLY and FYNNEI. The CDR3 runs 16 residues. The CDR3 sequence is CASSERGAESNQPQHF. The CDR3 DNA reads as TGTGCCAGCAGTGAACGGGGGGCGGAGAGCAATCAGCCCCAGCATTTT.

The chain is built from TRBV5-1 and TRBJ2-2, with TRBD1 matching over 11 bases. Losses at the gene ends were 4 bases for V and 4 bases for J; bases not matched to a gene: 6. The CDR3 sequence is 16 residues long. Per the germline V gene, CDR1 is SGHRS and CDR2 is YFSETQ. CDR3 loop: CASSPGTGGFTGELFF. In DNA, the CDR3 is TGCGCCAGCAGCCCCGGGACAGGGGGATTCACCGGGGAGCTGTTTTTT.

The chain employs TRBV10-2 and TRBJ1-1; 8 bases map to TRBD1. Germline loops: CDR1 WSHSY, CDR2 SAAADI. With 6 bases clipped from V and 1 base from J, the junction kept 4 bases outside the gene matches. CDR3 length: 14 amino acids. The CDR3 bases are TGCGCCAGCAGGCCAGGGGGCGCGAACACTGAAGCTTTCTTT. Translated, it gives CASRPGGANTEAFF.